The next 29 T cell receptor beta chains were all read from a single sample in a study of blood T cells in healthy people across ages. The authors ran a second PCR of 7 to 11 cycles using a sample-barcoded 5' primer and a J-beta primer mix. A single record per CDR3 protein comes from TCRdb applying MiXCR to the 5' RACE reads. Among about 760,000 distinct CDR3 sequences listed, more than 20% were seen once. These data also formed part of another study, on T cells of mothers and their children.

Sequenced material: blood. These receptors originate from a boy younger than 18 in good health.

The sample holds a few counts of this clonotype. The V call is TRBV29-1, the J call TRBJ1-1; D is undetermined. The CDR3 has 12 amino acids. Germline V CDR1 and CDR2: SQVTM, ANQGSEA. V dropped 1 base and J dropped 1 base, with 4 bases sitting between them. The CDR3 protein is CSVEGKNTEAFF. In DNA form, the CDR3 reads TGCAGCGTTGAAGGGAAGAACACTGAAGCTTTCTTT.

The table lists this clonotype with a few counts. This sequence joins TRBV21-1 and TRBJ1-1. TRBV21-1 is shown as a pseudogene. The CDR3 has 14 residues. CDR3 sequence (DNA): TGTGCCAGCAGCAAATCGCGTAGGAACACTGAAGCTTTCTTT. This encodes CASSKSRRNTEAFF.

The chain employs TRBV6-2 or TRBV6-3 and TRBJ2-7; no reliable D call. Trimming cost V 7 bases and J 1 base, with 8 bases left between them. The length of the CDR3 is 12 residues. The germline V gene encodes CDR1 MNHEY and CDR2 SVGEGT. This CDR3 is CASMQESYEQYF. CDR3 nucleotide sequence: TGTGCCAGCATGCAGGAGTCCTACGAGCAGTACTTC.

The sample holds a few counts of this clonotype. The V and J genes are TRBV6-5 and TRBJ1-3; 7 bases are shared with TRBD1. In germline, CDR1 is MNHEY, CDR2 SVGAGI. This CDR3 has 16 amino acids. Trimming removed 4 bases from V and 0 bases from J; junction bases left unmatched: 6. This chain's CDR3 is CASSSRQGFSGNTIYF. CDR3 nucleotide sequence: TGTGCCAGCAGTTCACGACAGGGATTCTCTGGAAACACCATATATTTT.

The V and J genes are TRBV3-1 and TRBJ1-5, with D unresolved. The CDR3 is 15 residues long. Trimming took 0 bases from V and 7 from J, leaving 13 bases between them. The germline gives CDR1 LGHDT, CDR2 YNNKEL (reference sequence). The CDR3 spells CASSQDSGSGQPQHF. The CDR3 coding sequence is TGTGCCAGCAGCCAAGATAGCGGCAGCGGGCAGCCCCAGCATTTT. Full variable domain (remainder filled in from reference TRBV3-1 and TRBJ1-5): DTAVSQTPKYLVTQMGNDKSIKCEQNLGHDTMYWYKQDSKKFLKIMFSYNNKELIINETVPNRFSPKSPDKAHLNLHINSLELGDSAVYFCASSQDSGSGQPQHFGDGTRLSIL.

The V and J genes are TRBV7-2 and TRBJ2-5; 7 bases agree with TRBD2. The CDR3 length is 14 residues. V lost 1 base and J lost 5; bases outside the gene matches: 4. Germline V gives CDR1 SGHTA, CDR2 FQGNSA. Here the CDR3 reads CASSLGGGFETQYF. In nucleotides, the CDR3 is TGTGCCAGCAGCTTAGGGGGGGGGTTCGAGACCCAGTACTTC. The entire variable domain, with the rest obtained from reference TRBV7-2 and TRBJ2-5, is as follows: GAGVSQSPSNKVTEKGKDVELRCDPISGHTALYWYRQSLGQGLEFLIYFQGNSAPDKSGLPSDRFSAERTGGSVSTLTIQRTQQEDSAVYLCASSLGGGFETQYFGPGTRLLVL.

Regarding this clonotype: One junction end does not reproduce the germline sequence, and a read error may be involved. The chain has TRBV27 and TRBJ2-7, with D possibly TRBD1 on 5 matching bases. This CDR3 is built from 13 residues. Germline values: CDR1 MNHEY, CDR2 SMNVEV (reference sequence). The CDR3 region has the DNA TGTGCCAGCAGTTTGACAGACAGCTACGAGCAGCACTTC. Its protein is CASSLTDSYEQHF.

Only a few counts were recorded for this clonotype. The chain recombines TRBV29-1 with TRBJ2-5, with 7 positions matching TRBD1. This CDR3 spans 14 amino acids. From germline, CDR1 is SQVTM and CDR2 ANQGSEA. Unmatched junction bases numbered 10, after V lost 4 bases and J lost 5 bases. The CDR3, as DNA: TGCAGCGTTGCCGACAGGGCACTGGGGGAGACCCAGTACTTC. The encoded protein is CSVADRALGETQYF.

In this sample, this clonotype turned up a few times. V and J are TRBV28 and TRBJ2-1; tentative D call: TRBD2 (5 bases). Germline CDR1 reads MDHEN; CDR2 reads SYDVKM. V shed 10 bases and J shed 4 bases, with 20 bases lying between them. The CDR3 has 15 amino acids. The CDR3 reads CATSRDRREYNEQFF. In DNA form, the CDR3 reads TGTGCCACCTCGAGGGATAGACGCGAGTACAATGAGCAGTTCTTC.

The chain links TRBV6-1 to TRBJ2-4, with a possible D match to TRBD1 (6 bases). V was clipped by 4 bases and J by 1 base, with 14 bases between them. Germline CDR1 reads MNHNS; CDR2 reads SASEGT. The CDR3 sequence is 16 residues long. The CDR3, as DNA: TGTGCCAGCAGTGTGGGGGCAGAATGGGCCAAAAACATTCAGTACTTC. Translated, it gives CASSVGAEWAKNIQYF.

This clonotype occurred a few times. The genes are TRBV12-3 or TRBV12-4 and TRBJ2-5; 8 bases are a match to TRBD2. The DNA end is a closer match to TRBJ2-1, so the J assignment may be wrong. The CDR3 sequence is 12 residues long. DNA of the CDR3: TGTGCCAGTGACCGGGGGGGAAATGAGCAGTTCTTC. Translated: CASDRGGNEQFF.

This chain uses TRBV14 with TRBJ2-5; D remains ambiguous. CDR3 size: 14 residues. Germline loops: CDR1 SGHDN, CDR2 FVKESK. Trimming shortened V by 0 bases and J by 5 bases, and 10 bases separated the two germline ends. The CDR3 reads CASSQDGPWETQYF. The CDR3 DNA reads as TGTGCCAGCAGCCAAGATGGGCCCTGGGAGACCCAGTACTTC. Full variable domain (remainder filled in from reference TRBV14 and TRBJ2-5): EAGVTQFPSHSVIEKGQTVTLRCDPISGHDNLYWYRRVMGKEIKFLLHFVKESKQDESGMPNNRFLAERTGGTYSTLKVQPAELEDSGVYFCASSQDGPWETQYFGPGTRLLVL.

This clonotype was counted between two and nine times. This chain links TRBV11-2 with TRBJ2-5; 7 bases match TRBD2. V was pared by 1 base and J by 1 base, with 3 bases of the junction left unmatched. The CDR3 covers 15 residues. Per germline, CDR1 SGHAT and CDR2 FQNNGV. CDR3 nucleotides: TGTGCCAGCAGCTTAGGGGGACTAATCCAAGAGACCCAGTACTTC. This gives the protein CASSLGGLIQETQYF.

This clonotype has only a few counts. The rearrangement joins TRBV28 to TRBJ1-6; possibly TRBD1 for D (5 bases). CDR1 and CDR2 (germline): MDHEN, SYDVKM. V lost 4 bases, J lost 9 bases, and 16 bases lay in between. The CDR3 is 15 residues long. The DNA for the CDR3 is TGTGCCAGCAGTTATCTGGTGCAGGGTCCTTCACCCCTCCACTTT. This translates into CASSYLVQGPSPLHF.

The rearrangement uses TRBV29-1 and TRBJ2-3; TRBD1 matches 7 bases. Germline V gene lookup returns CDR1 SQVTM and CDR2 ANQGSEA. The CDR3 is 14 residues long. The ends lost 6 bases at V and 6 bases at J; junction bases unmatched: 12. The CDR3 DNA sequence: TGCAGCGTAAATGACAGGGAGACGGGGGATACGCAGTATTTT. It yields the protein CSVNDRETGDTQYF.

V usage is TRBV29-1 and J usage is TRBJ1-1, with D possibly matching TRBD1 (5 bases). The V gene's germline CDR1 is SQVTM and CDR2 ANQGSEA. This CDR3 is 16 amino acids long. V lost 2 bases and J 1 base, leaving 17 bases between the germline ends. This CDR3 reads CSVEFPGRQGNTEAFF. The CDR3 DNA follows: TGCAGCGTTGAATTCCCGGGACGGCAGGGGAACACTGAAGCTTTCTTT.

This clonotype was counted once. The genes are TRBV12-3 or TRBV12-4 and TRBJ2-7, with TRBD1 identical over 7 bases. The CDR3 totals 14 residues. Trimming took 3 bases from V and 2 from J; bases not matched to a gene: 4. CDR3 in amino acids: CASSFGTEPYEQYF. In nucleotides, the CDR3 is TGTGCCAGCAGTTTCGGGACAGAGCCCTACGAGCAGTACTTC.

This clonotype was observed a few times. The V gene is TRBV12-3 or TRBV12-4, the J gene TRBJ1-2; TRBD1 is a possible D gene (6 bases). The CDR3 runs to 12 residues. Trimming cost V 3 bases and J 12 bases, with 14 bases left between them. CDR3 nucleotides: TGTGCCAGCAGTTTTATCCCGGGGGGCAACACCTTC. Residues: CASSFIPGGNTF.

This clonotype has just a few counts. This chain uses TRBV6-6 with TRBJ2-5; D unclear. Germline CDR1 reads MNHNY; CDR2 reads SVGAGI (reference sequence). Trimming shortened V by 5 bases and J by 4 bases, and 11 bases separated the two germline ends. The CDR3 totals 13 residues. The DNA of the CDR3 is TGTGCCAGCAGTAGCACTTTGATAGAGACCCAGTACTTC. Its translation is CASSSTLIETQYF.

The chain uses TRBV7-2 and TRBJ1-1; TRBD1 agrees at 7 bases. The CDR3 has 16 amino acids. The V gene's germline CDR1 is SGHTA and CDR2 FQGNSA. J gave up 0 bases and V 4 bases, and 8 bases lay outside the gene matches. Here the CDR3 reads CASSSTDTGVNTEAFF. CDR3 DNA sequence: TGTGCCAGCAGCTCCACCGACACAGGGGTGAACACTGAAGCTTTCTTT.

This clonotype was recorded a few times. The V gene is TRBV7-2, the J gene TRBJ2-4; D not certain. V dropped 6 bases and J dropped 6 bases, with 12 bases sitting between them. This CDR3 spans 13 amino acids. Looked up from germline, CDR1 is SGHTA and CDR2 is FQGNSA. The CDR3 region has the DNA TGTGCCAGCAGATCTGACCCATTAAACATTCAGTACTTC. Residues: CASRSDPLNIQYF. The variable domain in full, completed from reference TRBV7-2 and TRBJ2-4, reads GAGVSQSPSNKVTEKGKDVELRCDPISGHTALYWYRQSLGQGLEFLIYFQGNSAPDKSGLPSDRFSAERTGGSVSTLTIQRTQQEDSAVYLCASRSDPLNIQYFGAGTRLSVL.

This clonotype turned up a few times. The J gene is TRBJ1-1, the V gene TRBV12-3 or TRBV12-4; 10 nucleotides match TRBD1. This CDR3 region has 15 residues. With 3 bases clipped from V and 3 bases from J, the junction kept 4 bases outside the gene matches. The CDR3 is CASSFMTGGDTEAFF. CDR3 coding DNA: TGTGCCAGCAGTTTTATGACAGGGGGCGACACTGAAGCTTTCTTT.

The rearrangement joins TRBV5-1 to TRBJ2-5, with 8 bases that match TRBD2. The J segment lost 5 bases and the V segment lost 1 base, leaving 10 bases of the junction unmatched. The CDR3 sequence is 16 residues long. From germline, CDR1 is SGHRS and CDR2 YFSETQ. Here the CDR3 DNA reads TGCGCCAGCAGCTTGCAAGCGGGAGCGCCGGGGGAGACCCAGTACTTC. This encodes CASSLQAGAPGETQYF.

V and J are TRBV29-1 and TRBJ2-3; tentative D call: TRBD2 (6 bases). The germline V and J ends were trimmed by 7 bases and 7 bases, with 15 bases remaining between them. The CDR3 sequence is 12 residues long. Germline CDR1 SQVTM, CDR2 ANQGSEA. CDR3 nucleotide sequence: TGCAGCGCACAGGAGGCGGGAAATACGCAGTATTTT. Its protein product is CSAQEAGNTQYF.

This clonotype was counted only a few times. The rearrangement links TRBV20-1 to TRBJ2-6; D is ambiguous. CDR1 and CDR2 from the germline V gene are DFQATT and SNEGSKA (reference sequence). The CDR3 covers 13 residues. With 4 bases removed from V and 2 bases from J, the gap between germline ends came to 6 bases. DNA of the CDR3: TGCAGTGCTATCCCCCCTGGGGCCAACGTCCTGACTTTC. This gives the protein CSAIPPGANVLTF.

In nucleotides, the CDR3 is TGCAGCTGGGGGGCTAGCGGGAACAATGAGCAGTTCTTC. Protein sequence: CSWGASGNNEQFF. The chain joins TRBV29-1 to TRBJ2-1; 9 bases align to TRBD2. The length of the CDR3 is 13 residues. Germline V gene lookup returns CDR1 SQVTM and CDR2 ANQGSEA. V shed 8 bases, J shed 5 bases, and the junction held 7 bases outside the gene matches.

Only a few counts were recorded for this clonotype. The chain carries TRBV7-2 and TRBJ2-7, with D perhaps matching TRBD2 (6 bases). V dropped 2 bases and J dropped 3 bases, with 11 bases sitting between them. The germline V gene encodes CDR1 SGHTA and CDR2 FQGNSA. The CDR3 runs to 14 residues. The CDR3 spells CASSLFQGLYEQYF. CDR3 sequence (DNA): TGTGCCAGCAGCTTATTTCAGGGACTCTACGAGCAGTACTTC.

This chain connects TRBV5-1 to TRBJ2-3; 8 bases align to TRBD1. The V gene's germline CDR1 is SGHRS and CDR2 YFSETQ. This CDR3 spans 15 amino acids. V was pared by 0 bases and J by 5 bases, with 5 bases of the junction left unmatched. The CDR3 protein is CASSLDAGGLDTQYF. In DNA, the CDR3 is TGCGCCAGCAGCTTGGATGCAGGGGGCTTAGATACGCAGTATTTT.

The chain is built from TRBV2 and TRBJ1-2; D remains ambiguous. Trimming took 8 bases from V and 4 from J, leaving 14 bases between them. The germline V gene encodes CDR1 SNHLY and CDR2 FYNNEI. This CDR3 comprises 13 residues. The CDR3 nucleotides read TGTGCCAGCGGTCATCAAGCAAGCTATGGCTACACCTTC. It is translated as CASGHQASYGYTF.